These T cell receptor beta chains were read from a single sample in a study of OX40 agonist ivuxolimab in advanced cancers. The assay was immunoSEQ multiplex PCR, and TCRdb's table has in-frame clones only and misses some. The data hold 25,000 to 30,000 clones, with roughly 84% observed a single time. The material was CD4+ or CD8+ T cells sorted from blood, obtained in a trial of the OX40 agonist ivuxolimab. Receptors were obtained from an adult with an advanced solid tumor such as melanoma, head and neck, liver or kidney cancer. CDR3s include the opening cysteine and the closing phenylalanine or tryptophan.

TRBV7-2,TRBJ2-7,CASSSPLRGATEQYF
TRBV10-3,TRBJ1-5,CAISESQQPQHF
TRBV5-4,TRBJ1-4,CASSTDRGGNEKLFF
TRBV11-2,TRBJ2-1,CASSLDPGLSPSNEQFF
TRBV5-8,TRBJ1-5,CVSSSSGQGFHQPQHF
TRBV4-3,TRBJ1-1,CASSPGTGTNTEAFF
TRBV15,TRBJ2-1,CATSGTSGRSLYNEQFF
TRBV15,TRBJ2-2,CATRDRGRTELFF
TRBV27,TRBJ2-3,CASSYQVGGGTDTQYF
TRBV7-9,TRBJ1-4,CASRHPQGEKLFF
TRBV10-1,TRBJ2-1,CASNGNEQFF
TRBV7-9,TRBJ2-1,CASSFPGGGYNEQFF
TRBV5-1,TRBJ2-7,CASSLRQGTSGSAYEQYF
TRBV2,TRBJ2-3,CASSEGGGKVYTQYF
TRBV2,TRBJ2-1,CASRETVSSYNEQFF
TRBV6-5,TRBJ1-2,CASSGPGPTGGGYTF